This record covers a single T cell receptor beta chain. What it recognizes is unknown. The sample originates from a study of human T cells and chemical hapten exposure. Study summary: Alopecia areata, totalis and universalis patients, mostly female, were included.

CDR1 and CDR2 from the germline V gene are LGHNA and YNFKEQ. V lost 8 bases and J lost 6; bases outside the gene matches: 5. The CDR3 has 14 residues. The library attached unique molecular identifiers to individual cDNA molecules. TCRdb re-called the RACE reads with MiXCR, one entry per CDR3 protein. The table includes 50,000 or so distinct CDR3 sequences, 9.9% detected once. The study's findings and limits: Against controls, expanded TCRs gave rise to significantly more large CDR3 similarity clusters.

The time point was: patch test 3, about 24 weeks after DPC sensitization. The treatment: therapeutic diphenylcyclopropenone sensitization with weekly scalp DPC. Sequencing was performed on whole blood, taken in connection with sensitization to the hapten diphenylcyclopropenone (DPC). The chain carries TRBV4-2 and TRBJ1-6; 9 bases map to TRBD1. This TCR came from a woman aged 40 to 55 with alopecia areata. Some clones in this sample may be carry-over from other donors' samples. CDR3 nucleotides: TGTGCCAGCGCTCGGGACAGGGCTAATTCACCCCTCCACTTT. Amino acids: CASARDRANSPLHF.